This T cell receptor (beta chain) was sequenced in a study of cytomegalovirus exposure and HLA in healthy donors. Whole-study context: The platform used for the 110 or so validation repertoires matched that of the 650 to 750 first-cohort repertoires, a later analysis reported. Regarding the study as a whole: Listed as cytomegalovirus-associated were 164 TCR beta chains. While the bulk of TCR sequences proved rare, some public TCRs turned up in many donors. Under in vitro conditions, three CMV-associated chains were confirmed as specific for CMV antigens.

Data came from immunoSEQ multiplex PCR; TCRdb stores just in-frame clones and leaves some out. The sample yields about 140,000 clones, about 80% seen once. Of note for this clone: Its antigen remains unknown.

The CDR3 covers 15 residues. V lost 2 bases to trimming and J lost 4 bases, with 12 bases between them. CDR1 is MNHNY and CDR2 is SVGAGI in the germline V gene (reference sequence). The rearrangement links TRBV6-6 to TRBJ1-5; the D gene is possibly TRBD1 (6 bases). The sample comprised PBMCs. The source of this sequence is a young man in good health and CMV-seropositive. CDR3 coding DNA: TGTGCCAGCAGTTACGTCACAGGGACAAATCAGCCCCAGCATTTT. Amino acids: CASSYVTGTNQPQHF.